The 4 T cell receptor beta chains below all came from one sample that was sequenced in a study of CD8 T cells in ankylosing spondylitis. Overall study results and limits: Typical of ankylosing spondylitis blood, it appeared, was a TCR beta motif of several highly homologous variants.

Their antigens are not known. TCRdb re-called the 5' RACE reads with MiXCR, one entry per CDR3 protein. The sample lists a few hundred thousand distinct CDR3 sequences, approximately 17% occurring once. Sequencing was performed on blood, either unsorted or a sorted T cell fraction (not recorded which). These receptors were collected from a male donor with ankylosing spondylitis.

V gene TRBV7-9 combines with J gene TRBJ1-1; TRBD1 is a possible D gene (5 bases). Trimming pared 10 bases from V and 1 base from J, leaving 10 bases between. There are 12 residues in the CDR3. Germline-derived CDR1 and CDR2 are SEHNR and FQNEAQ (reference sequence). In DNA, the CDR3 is TGTGCCATCCTGACAGAGAACACTGAAGCTTTCTTT. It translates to CAILTENTEAFF.

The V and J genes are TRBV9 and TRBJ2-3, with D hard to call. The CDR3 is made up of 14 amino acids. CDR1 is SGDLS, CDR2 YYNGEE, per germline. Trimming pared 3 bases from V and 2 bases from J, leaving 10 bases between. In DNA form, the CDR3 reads TGTGCCAGCAGCGACTCGGCTAACACAGATACGCAGTATTTT. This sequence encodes CASSDSANTDTQYF.

CDR3 in DNA: TGTGCCTGGAAAGCGGCCAGGGTGGGAAACACCGGGGAGCTGTTTTTT. Residues: CAWKAARVGNTGELFF. V and J are TRBV30 and TRBJ2-2, with D tentatively TRBD1 or TRBD2 (5 bases each). Germline CDR1 reads GTSNPN; CDR2 reads SVGIG (reference sequence). The CDR3 is made up of 16 amino acids. The V gene lost 4 bases and the J gene lost 2 bases, with 17 bases spanning the gap.

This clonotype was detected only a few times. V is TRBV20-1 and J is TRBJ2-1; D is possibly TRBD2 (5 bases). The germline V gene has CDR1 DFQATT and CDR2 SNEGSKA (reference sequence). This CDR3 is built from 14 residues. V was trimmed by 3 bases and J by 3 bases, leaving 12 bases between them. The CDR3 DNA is TGCAGTGCTAGTCGGGATCCCATCTACAATGAGCAGTTCTTC. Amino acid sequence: CSASRDPIYNEQFF.